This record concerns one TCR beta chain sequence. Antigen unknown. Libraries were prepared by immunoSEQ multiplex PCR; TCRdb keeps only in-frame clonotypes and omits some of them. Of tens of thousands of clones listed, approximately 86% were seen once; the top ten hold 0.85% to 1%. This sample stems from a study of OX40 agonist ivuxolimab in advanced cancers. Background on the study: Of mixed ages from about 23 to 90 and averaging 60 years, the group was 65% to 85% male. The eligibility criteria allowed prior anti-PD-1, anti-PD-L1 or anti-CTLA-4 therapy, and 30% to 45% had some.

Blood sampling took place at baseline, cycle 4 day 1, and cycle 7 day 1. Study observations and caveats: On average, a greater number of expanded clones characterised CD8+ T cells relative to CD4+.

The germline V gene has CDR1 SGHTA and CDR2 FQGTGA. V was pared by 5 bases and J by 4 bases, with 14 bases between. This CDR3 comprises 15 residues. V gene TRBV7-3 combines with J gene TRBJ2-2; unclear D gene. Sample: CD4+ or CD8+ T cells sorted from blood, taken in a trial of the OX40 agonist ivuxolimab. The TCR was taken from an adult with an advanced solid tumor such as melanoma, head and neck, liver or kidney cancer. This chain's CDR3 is CASSPYLSSTGELFF. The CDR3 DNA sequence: TGTGCCAGCAGCCCCTACCTTAGCAGCACCGGGGAGCTGTTTTTT. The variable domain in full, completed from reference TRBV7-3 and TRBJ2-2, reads GAGVSQTPSNKVTEKGKYVELRCDPISGHTALYWYRQSLGQGPEFLIYFQGTGAADDSGLPNDRFFAVRPEGSVSTLKIQRTERGDSAVYLCASSPYLSSTGELFFGEGSRLTVL.